The clone carrying this T cell receptor beta chain was seen just once. This could be a read error, since a much larger clone is one nucleotide away. The data were taken from a study of T cells in Graves' hyperthyroidism and ophthalmopathy. Authors of the study amplified TCR beta CDR3 regions from RNA transcripts. Primed by the HTBI set, a first-round RT-PCR was run on the TCR CDR3. TCRdb re-called the multiplex PCR reads through MiXCR, storing one row per CDR3 protein. The sample has some 370,000 distinct CDR3 sequences; about 14% are singletons. This receptor was taken from a man aged 45-60 years with Graves' ophthalmopathy. Sequences were obtained from blood.

The chain's CDR3 is CASSSQLGDTIYF. Here the CDR3 DNA reads TGTGCCAGCAGCTCACAGCTGGGAGACACCATATATTTT. The chain has TRBV11-3 and TRBJ1-3; D ambiguous. Germline V gene data show CDR1 as SGHNT and CDR2 as YENEEA. Trimming pared 4 bases from V and 8 bases from J, leaving 12 bases between. The CDR3 consists of 13 residues.